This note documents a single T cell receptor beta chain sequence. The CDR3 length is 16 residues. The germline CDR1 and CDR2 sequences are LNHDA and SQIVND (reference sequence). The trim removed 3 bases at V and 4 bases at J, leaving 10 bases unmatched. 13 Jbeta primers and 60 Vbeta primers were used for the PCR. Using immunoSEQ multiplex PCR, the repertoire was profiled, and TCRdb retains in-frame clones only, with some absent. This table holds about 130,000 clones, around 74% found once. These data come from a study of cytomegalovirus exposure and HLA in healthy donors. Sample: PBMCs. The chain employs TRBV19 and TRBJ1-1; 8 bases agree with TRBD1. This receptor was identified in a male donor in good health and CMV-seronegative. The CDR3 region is CASSILDFTGGTEAFF. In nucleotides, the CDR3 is TGTGCCAGTAGTATCCTAGACTTCACAGGGGGCACTGAAGCTTTCTTT.